These 5 T cell receptor beta chains were all obtained from the same sample, sequenced in a study of response to subunit inactivated influenza vaccine. Each CDR3 protein gets one entry after TCRdb re-called the RT-PCR reads with MiXCR. The table records about 520,000 distinct CDR3 sequences, approximately 24% of them present only once. Sequenced here: CD4+ T cells sorted from PBMCs, sampled roughly 5 days after vaccination. The receptors come from a man aged 50 to 59 who received an inactivated influenza vaccine.

The chain uses TRBV18 and TRBJ2-2; D is ambiguous. This CDR3 spans 19 amino acids. CDR1 is KGHSH and CDR2 is LQKENI in the germline V gene. Trimming removed 4 bases from V and 7 bases from J, with 28 bases in between. The CDR3 protein is CASSRPLQWKGKSIGELFF. The CDR3 nucleotides are TGTGCCAGCTCACGCCCACTCCAATGGAAAGGGAAATCTATCGGGGAGCTGTTTTTT.

The genes are TRBV7-3 and TRBJ2-1, with D possibly being TRBD2 (6 bases). Between the trimmed V and J ends, which lost 5 bases and 5 bases, there was a span of 19 bases. CDR3 length: 16 amino acids. CDR1 SGHTA and CDR2 FQGTGA come from the germline V gene. CDR3 coding DNA: TGTGCCAGCAGCCATAGCGGTACTTTCTGGGACAATGAGCAGTTCTTC. Translating it yields CASSHSGTFWDNEQFF.

In this sample, this clonotype turned up a few times. CDR3: CSVGSSSGANVLTF. Written as DNA, the CDR3 is TGCAGCGTTGGGTCTTCCTCTGGGGCCAACGTCCTGACTTTC. The gene calls are TRBV29-1 and TRBJ2-6; D gene uncertain. Trimming pared 4 bases from V and 0 bases from J, leaving 7 bases between. Germline V gene lookup returns CDR1 SQVTM and CDR2 ANQGSEA. The CDR3 contains 14 residues.

The chain employs TRBV6-1 and TRBJ1-4; D perhaps matches TRBD1 (6 bases). Germline V lookup: CDR1 MNHNS, CDR2 SASEGT. The ends were cut back, 6 bases at V and 0 bases at J, with 8 bases in the middle. There are 14 residues in the CDR3. CDR3 residues: CASSRQATNEKLFF. The CDR3 DNA sequence: TGTGCCAGCAGCCGACAGGCAACTAATGAAAAACTGTTTTTT.

This clonotype was seen only a few times. The chain has TRBV27 and TRBJ2-4; maybe TRBD1 (5 bases). V was pared by 3 bases and J by 0 bases, with 15 bases between. CDR1 is MNHEY and CDR2 is SMNVEV in the germline V gene (reference sequence). CDR3 length: 17 amino acids. In DNA, the CDR3 is TGTGCCAGCAGTTTCGTAGCAGGGTCCATAGCCAAAAACATTCAGTACTTC. Protein: CASSFVAGSIAKNIQYF.